This passage covers 14 T cell receptor beta chains from one sample sequenced in a study of blood T cell repertoires in COVID-19. The assay was immunoSEQ multiplex PCR, and TCRdb's table has in-frame clones only and misses some. Here the sample spans around 180,000 clones, approximately 80% being singletons. Material: peripheral blood. These receptors all stem from a human donor in a cohort sampled during active COVID-19.

The rearrangement joins TRBV20-1 to TRBJ2-5; 10 nucleotides match TRBD1. V lost 3 bases to trimming and J lost 5 bases; unmatched junction nucleotides: 9. Germline V lookup: CDR1 DFQATT, CDR2 SNEGSKA (reference sequence). This CDR3 is built from 15 residues. In DNA, the CDR3 is TGCAGTGCTAGTGGCGGGACAGGGGTCCGCGAGACCCAGTACTTC. Encoded protein: CSASGGTGVRETQYF.

The chain employs TRBV3-1 (or the pseudogene TRBV3-2) and TRBJ2-1, with TRBD1 matching over 7 bases. Germline-derived CDR1 and CDR2 are LGHDT and YNNKEL (reference sequence). V dropped 1 base and J dropped 4; count of bases not matched to a gene: 4. The CDR3 runs to 15 residues. The CDR3 reads CASSQGAGGYNEQFF. CDR3 bases: TGTGCCAGCAGCCAAGGGGCAGGGGGTTACAATGAGCAGTTCTTC.

V and J are TRBV27 and TRBJ2-6; tentatively, D is TRBD2 (6 bases). CDR1 MNHEY and CDR2 SMNVEV come from the germline V gene (reference sequence). This CDR3 comprises 22 residues. Trimming took 3 bases from V and 1 from J, leaving 28 bases between them. CDR3 sequence reads: CASSFAFGGRQSLLSGANVLTF. The CDR3 bases are TGTGCCAGCAGTTTTGCCTTCGGGGGTCGACAGTCTTTACTTTCTGGGGCCAACGTCCTGACTTTC. Combining the CDR3 with reference TRBV27 and TRBJ2-6 gives the whole variable domain EAQVTQNPRYLITVTGKKLTVTCSQNMNHEYMSWYRQDPGLGLRQIYYSMNVEVTDKGDVPEGYKVSRKEKRNFPLILESPSPNQTSLYFCASSFAFGGRQSLLSGANVLTFGAGSRLTVL.

As DNA, the CDR3 is TGTGCCAGCAGCCAAGATACGAGAACTAATGAAAAACTGTTTTTT. Protein product: CASSQDTRTNEKLFF. The chain joins TRBV14 to TRBJ1-4; no clear D. CDR1 and CDR2 (germline): SGHDN, FVKESK. The CDR3 runs 15 residues. The V end was cut by 0 bases, the J end by 1 base, with 6 bases between.

The rearrangement links TRBV2 to TRBJ2-3; 9 bases match TRBD2. The CDR3 is 15 residues long. Per germline, CDR1 SNHLY and CDR2 FYNNEI. The trim removed 7 bases at V and 0 bases at J, leaving 5 bases unmatched. CDR3 nucleotides: TGTGCCAGCAAGGATAGCGGGAGTAGCACAGATACGCAGTATTTT. Residues: CASKDSGSSTDTQYF.

This clone occurred a few times. The chain recombines TRBV5-4 with TRBJ2-7; D perhaps matches TRBD1 (6 bases). There are 14 residues in the CDR3. V was clipped by 4 bases and J by 2 bases, with 13 bases between them. Germline V gene lookup returns CDR1 SGHNT and CDR2 YYREEE (reference sequence). CDR3 nucleotides: TGTGCCAGCAGCCCTGAGGACAGTCCCTACGAGCAGTACTTC. Protein product: CASSPEDSPYEQYF.

This chain uses TRBV6-1 with TRBJ1-1; the match to TRBD1 covers 7 bases. Germline V gene sequence: CDR1 MNHNS, CDR2 SASEGT. J was trimmed by 3 bases and V by 2 bases; bases with no gene match: 24. The CDR3 totals 21 residues. CDR3 amino acids: CASSERSGEQGPLWGDTEAFF. The CDR3 DNA sequence: TGTGCCAGCAGTGAACGTTCTGGGGAACAGGGGCCTCTCTGGGGGGACACTGAAGCTTTCTTT.

The V and J genes are TRBV2 and TRBJ1-5; no firm D call. The CDR3 has 14 amino acids. CDR1 and CDR2 (germline): SNHLY, FYNNEI. Trimming took 4 bases from V and 3 from J, leaving 10 bases between them. This CDR3 reads CASSGFIYNQPQHF. The CDR3 coding sequence is TGTGCCAGCAGTGGTTTTATTTACAATCAGCCCCAGCATTTT.

The chain employs TRBV19 and TRBJ2-3, with TRBD2 identical over 11 bases. V gave up 4 bases and J gave up 4 bases; unmatched junction bases: 4. Per the germline V gene, CDR1 is LNHDA and CDR2 is SQIVND (reference sequence). This CDR3 contains 15 residues. CDR3 residues: CASSTTSGVADTQYF. CDR3 sequence (DNA): TGTGCCAGTAGTACGACTAGCGGGGTAGCAGATACGCAGTATTTT.

The chain has TRBV6-5 and TRBJ2-7, with D possibly being TRBD2 (5 bases). Trimming removed 7 bases at V and 3 bases at J, with 13 bases between. CDR3 length: 13 amino acids. The germline CDR1 and CDR2 sequences are MNHEY and SVGAGI. DNA of the CDR3: TGTGCCAGCACCAACGGTGGAGGCTACGAGCAGTACTTC. Its translation is CASTNGGGYEQYF.

The chain recombines TRBV5-6 with TRBJ1-2; 7 bases are shared with TRBD1. V lost 0 bases to trimming and J lost 3 bases; unmatched junction nucleotides: 2. The germline CDR1 and CDR2 sequences are SGHDT and YYEEEE. The CDR3 length is 14 residues. The CDR3 bases are TGTGCCAGCAGCTTGGAAGGGGGCGACTATGGCTACACCTTC. Its translation is CASSLEGGDYGYTF.

The V call is TRBV6-5, the J call TRBJ2-3; 14 bases fit TRBD2. Germline assignment: CDR1 MNHEY and CDR2 SVGAGI. This CDR3 region has 15 residues. The J segment lost 1 base and the V segment lost 6 bases, leaving 0 bases of the junction unmatched. CDR3 protein: CASRGLAGGTDTQYF. In DNA form, the CDR3 reads TGTGCCAGCAGGGGACTAGCGGGAGGCACAGATACGCAGTATTTT.

This chain joins TRBV4-2 and TRBJ1-2; tentative D call: TRBD1 (5 bases). V lost 0 bases, J lost 3 bases, and 11 bases lay in between. The CDR3 runs to 15 residues. Germline CDR1 reads LGHNA; CDR2 reads YNFKEQ. The CDR3, as DNA: TGTGCCAGCAGCCAAGATAAACGGGGGGACTATGGCTACACCTTC. Protein product: CASSQDKRGDYGYTF.

The chain has TRBV9 and TRBJ1-1, with D tentatively TRBD1 (5 bases). V lost 2 bases and J 1 base, leaving 12 bases between the germline ends. Germline loops: CDR1 SGDLS, CDR2 YYNGEE. The CDR3 extends over 15 amino acids. The CDR3: CASSVGRVRNTEAFF. CDR3 in DNA: TGTGCCAGCAGCGTTGGCAGGGTAAGGAACACTGAAGCTTTCTTT.